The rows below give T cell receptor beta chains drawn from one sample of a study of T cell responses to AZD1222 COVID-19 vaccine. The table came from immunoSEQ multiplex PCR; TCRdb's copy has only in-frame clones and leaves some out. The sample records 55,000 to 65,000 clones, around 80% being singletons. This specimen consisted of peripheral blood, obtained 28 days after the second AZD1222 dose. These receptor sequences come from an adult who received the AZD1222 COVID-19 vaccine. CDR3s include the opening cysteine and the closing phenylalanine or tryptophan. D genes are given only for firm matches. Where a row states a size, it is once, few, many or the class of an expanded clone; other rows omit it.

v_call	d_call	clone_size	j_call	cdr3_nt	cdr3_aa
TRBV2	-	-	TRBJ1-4	TGTGCCAGCAGGGACAGTCTGGATGAAAAACTGTTTTTT	CASRDSLDEKLFF
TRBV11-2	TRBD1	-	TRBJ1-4	TGTGCCAGCAGCTTAGCCGTCGGACAGGTGCCTAATGAAAAACTGTTTTTT	CASSLAVGQVPNEKLFF
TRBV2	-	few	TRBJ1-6	TGTGCCAGCAGTGAGGGGTTTAGCTATTCACCCCTCCACTTT	CASSEGFSYSPLHF
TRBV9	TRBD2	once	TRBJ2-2	TGTGCCAGCAGCGCCCGTACCGGGACTAGCGGGGTCAGGTCCGGGGAGCTGTTTTTT	CASSARTGTSGVRSGELFF
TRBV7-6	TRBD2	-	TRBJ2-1	TGTGCCAGCAGCCTTAGCGGGGGGGCCGTCGATGAGCAGTTCTTC	CASSLSGGAVDEQFF
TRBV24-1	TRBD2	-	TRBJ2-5	TGTGCCACCAGTGAACCAGCGGGGGCTCAAGAGACCCAGTACTTC	CATSEPAGAQETQYF
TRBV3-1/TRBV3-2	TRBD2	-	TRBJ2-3	TGTGCCAGCAGCTCCCCAAGACTAGCGGGGGCCCTTACGCAGTATTTT	CASSSPRLAGALTQYF
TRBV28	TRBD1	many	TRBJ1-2	TGTGCCAGCAGTGTAGTTAGGACAGGGGGGGCCTATGGCTACACCTTC	CASSVVRTGGAYGYTF
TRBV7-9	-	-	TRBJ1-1	TGTGCCAGCAGCACCACAGGTTACACTGAAGCTTTCTTT	CASSTTGYTEAFF
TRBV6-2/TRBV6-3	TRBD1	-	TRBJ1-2	TGTGCCAGCAGCCCTACAGGGGATTGGGGCTACACCTTC	CASSPTGDWGYTF
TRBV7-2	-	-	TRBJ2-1	TGTGCCAGCAGCTTATTTGTACAACCACACAATGAGCAGTTCTTC	CASSLFVQPHNEQFF
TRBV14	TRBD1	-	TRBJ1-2	TGTGCCAGCAGCCAAGGGGCCCGGGACAGGGGCTATGGCTACACCTTC	CASSQGARDRGYGYTF
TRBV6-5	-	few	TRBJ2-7	TGTGCCAGCAGGGCATCTCACAGGATTTACTACGAGCAGTACTTC	CASRASHRIYYEQYF
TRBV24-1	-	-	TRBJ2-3	TGTGCCACCGCACGTAGAGGGACCGGTGGAGATACGCAGTATTTT	CATARRGTGGDTQYF
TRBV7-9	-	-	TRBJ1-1	TGTGCCAGCAGCTACCATCTACAGGGAACCACTGAAGCTTTCTTT	CASSYHLQGTTEAFF
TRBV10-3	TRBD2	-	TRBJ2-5	TGTGCCATCAGTGCCCCGGGGGGGACTAGCGGCCAAGAGACCCAGTACTTC	CAISAPGGTSGQETQYF
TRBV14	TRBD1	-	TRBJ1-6	TGTGCCAGCAGCCAAGCCCCCAGGGGGGCCTGGAATTCACCCCTCCACTTT	CASSQAPRGAWNSPLHF
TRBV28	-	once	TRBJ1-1	TGTGCCAGCAGTTTGAAGGGGGCTGAAGCTTTCTTT	CASSLKGAEAFF
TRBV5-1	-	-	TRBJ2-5	TGCGCCAGCAGCTTCGGCGGAGAGACCCAGTACTTC	CASSFGGETQYF
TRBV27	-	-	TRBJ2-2	TGTGCCAGCAGTTTACAGGGCCCGAACACCGGGGAGCTGTTTTTT	CASSLQGPNTGELFF
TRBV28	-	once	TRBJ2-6	TGTGCCAGCGATCAGGGGACTGGGGCCAACGTCCTGACTTTC	CASDQGTGANVLTF
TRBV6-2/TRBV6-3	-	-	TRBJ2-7	TGTGCCAGCAGTTACCAGGCAGGGTCTTGGGAGCAGTACTTC	CASSYQAGSWEQYF
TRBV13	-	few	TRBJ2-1	TGTGCCAGCAGCTTAGGGGACAGCTCCTACAATGAGCAGTTCTTC	CASSLGDSSYNEQFF